This TCR beta chain was sequenced during a study of T cells after somatic rescue of genetic block. The table came from immunoSEQ multiplex PCR; TCRdb's copy has only in-frame clones and leaves some out. The sample holds about 67,000 clones, just over 90% seen once. Material: peripheral blood mononuclear cells (PBMCs). The source is a man in his forties.

The CDR3 DNA follows: TGTGCCAGCACCGCCGGGACCGTCTATGGCTACACCTTC. Protein: CASTAGTVYGYTF. J is TRBJ1-2 and V is TRBV7-2, with a possible D match to TRBD1 (5 bases). Trimming took 7 bases from V and 4 from J, leaving 13 bases between them. The CDR3 is made up of 13 amino acids. Germline CDR1 is SGHTA and CDR2 is FQGNSA.